The 17 T cell receptor beta chains reported below all come from one sample, sequenced in a study of T cell responses to AZD1222 COVID-19 vaccine. The data were produced by immunoSEQ multiplex PCR, yet TCRdb's version contains in-frame clones alone and is incomplete. The repertoire holds about 45,000 clones, roughly 89% seen once, with 1.1% in the top ten. The starting material was peripheral blood, obtained 28 days after the second AZD1222 dose. The receptor set was obtained from an adult who received the AZD1222 COVID-19 vaccine.

The rearrangement uses TRBV5-1 and TRBJ2-7; 10 positions agree with TRBD1. Germline assignment: CDR1 SGHRS and CDR2 YFSETQ. The CDR3 runs to 15 residues. V shed 3 bases, J shed 1 base, and the junction held 4 bases outside the gene matches. Here the CDR3 DNA reads TGCGCCAGCAGCTATGGGACAGGGGTATCCTACGAGCAGTACTTC. It yields the protein CASSYGTGVSYEQYF.

The genes are TRBV4-2 and TRBJ1-2, with no clear D. Germline assignment: CDR1 LGHNA and CDR2 YNFKEQ. Trimming cost V 3 bases and J 5 bases, with 19 bases left between them. There are 16 residues in the CDR3. The CDR3 DNA reads TGTGCCAGCAGCCACCCCCGGGAGGCGCAAGGGTATGGCTACACCTTC. The encoded protein is CASSHPREAQGYGYTF.

The chain has TRBV30 and TRBJ2-5; a weak D match, TRBD2 (5 bases). The CDR3 consists of 15 residues. CDR1 GTSNPN and CDR2 SVGIG come from the germline V gene (reference sequence). The ends were cut back, 0 bases at V and 4 bases at J, with 15 bases in the middle. CDR3 loop: CAWSVRRATIETQYF. CDR3 sequence (DNA): TGTGCCTGGAGTGTACGGCGGGCGACAATAGAGACCCAGTACTTC.

V is TRBV6-1 and J is TRBJ2-2; 7 nucleotides align to TRBD1. Germline values: CDR1 MNHNS, CDR2 SASEGT. Trimming removed 11 bases from V and 6 bases from J; junction bases left unmatched: 9. The CDR3 is made up of 13 amino acids. DNA for the CDR3: TGTGCCGGGAGCCCCGGACAGGCCGGGGAGCTGTTTTTT. Translating it yields CAGSPGQAGELFF.

This CDR3 is CASSPAATTDTQYF. The CDR3 region has the DNA TGTGCCAGCAGCCCGGCGGCCACCACAGATACGCAGTATTTT. The chain uses TRBV7-2 and TRBJ2-3; D not resolved. Germline V CDR1 and CDR2: SGHTA, FQGNSA. Deletions cut 5 bases from V and 2 bases from J, with 11 bases between. The CDR3 has 14 amino acids.

The genes are TRBV4-3 and TRBJ2-7, with 8 bases identical to TRBD2. Germline CDR1 and CDR2: LGHNA and YSLEER. Trimming at V came to 3 bases and at J to 4 bases, leaving 5 bases not matched to a gene. This CDR3 is built from 14 residues. CDR3 in DNA: TGCGCCAGCAGCCATTCCGGGAGGGGGTACGAGCAGTACTTC. It encodes CASSHSGRGYEQYF.

V is TRBV9 and J is TRBJ2-3; 8 bases match TRBD1. CDR1 and CDR2 (germline): SGDLS, YYNGEE. V gave up 0 bases and J gave up 2 bases; unmatched junction bases: 5. The CDR3 spans 16 residues. CDR3: CASSVDWTGFTDTQYF. The CDR3 bases are TGTGCCAGCAGCGTAGATTGGACAGGGTTCACAGATACGCAGTATTTT.

The chain recombines TRBV5-1 with TRBJ1-1; 7 nucleotides align to TRBD1. The CDR3 has 14 residues. The V gene's germline CDR1 is SGHRS and CDR2 YFSETQ. Trimming removed 4 bases from V and 3 bases from J; junction bases left unmatched: 6. Here the CDR3 reads CASSKGASDTEAFF. The CDR3 nucleotides read TGCGCCAGCAGCAAGGGGGCTTCCGACACTGAAGCTTTCTTT.

The chain combines TRBV28 with TRBJ2-7; tentative D call: TRBD1 (6 bases). Germline values: CDR1 MDHEN, CDR2 SYDVKM. Between the trimmed V and J ends, which lost 4 bases and 3 bases, there was a span of 13 bases. The CDR3 sequence is 14 residues long. CDR3 residues: CASSSQGTLYEQYF. DNA for the CDR3: TGTGCCAGCAGTTCGCAGGGGACCCTCTACGAGCAGTACTTC.

The chain has TRBV29-1 and TRBJ2-1; maybe TRBD2 (6 bases). With 7 bases removed from V and 8 bases from J, the gap between germline ends came to 15 bases. Per germline, CDR1 SQVTM and CDR2 ANQGSEA. This CDR3 comprises 12 residues. In DNA form, the CDR3 reads TGCAGCGCAGGGACTCGGGTAGATGAGCAGTTCTTC. Protein: CSAGTRVDEQFF.

The chain joins TRBV12-5 to TRBJ1-2, with D unclear. Germline V gives CDR1 LGHNT, CDR2 FRNRAP. This CDR3 has 13 residues. Deletions cut 1 base from V and 8 bases from J, with 11 bases between. The CDR3 sequence: CASGLGLRPGYTF. The DNA of the CDR3 is TGTGCTAGTGGTTTGGGACTCCGACCAGGCTACACCTTC.

V usage is TRBV11-2 and J usage is TRBJ2-1; 8 bases map to TRBD1. Looked up from germline, CDR1 is SGHAT and CDR2 is FQNNGV. The trim removed 3 bases at V and 7 bases at J, leaving 8 bases unmatched. There are 15 residues in the CDR3. CDR3 amino acids: CASSLTGVSINEQFF. The CDR3 coding sequence is TGTGCCAGCAGCTTGACAGGGGTTTCAATAAATGAGCAGTTCTTC.

CDR3 in amino acids: CASSLMTLNYGYTF. The DNA for the CDR3 is TGCGCCAGCAGCTTGATGACCCTCAACTATGGCTACACCTTC. The rearrangement uses TRBV5-1 and TRBJ1-2; D is uncertain. Trimming removed 1 base at V and 2 bases at J, with 9 bases between. The germline V gene encodes CDR1 SGHRS and CDR2 YFSETQ. The CDR3 covers 14 residues. Full variable domain (rest looked up from reference TRBV5-1 and TRBJ1-2): KAGVTQTPRYLIKTRGQQVTLSCSPISGHRSVSWYQQTPGQGLQFLFEYFSETQRNKGNFPGRFSGRQFSNSRSEMNVSTLELGDSALYLCASSLMTLNYGYTFGSGTRLTVV.

This clone was counted a few times. V is TRBV7-2 and J is TRBJ2-7, with 7 bases that match TRBD1. This CDR3 comprises 14 residues. Looked up from germline, CDR1 is SGHTA and CDR2 is FQGNSA. Trimming at V came to 5 bases and at J to 6 bases, leaving 10 bases not matched to a gene. For the CDR3, the DNA is TGTGCCAGCAGCCGCGCCAGGGGGTTGGGCGAGCAGTACTTC. Translating it yields CASSRARGLGEQYF.

The chain is built from TRBV4-2 and TRBJ2-2; 7 bases map to TRBD2. CDR3 length: 18 residues. V was clipped by 0 bases and J by 0 bases; unmatched bases: 7. CDR1 LGHNA and CDR2 YNFKEQ come from the germline V gene. The CDR3 DNA follows: TGTGCCAGCAGCCAAGATCTCGGGGGAGGGACGAACACCGGGGAGCTGTTTTTT. Its protein product is CASSQDLGGGTNTGELFF.

The rearrangement uses TRBV7-2 and TRBJ2-7, with D possibly called TRBD1 or TRBD2 (5 bases each). Per germline, CDR1 SGHTA and CDR2 FQGNSA. V was clipped by 4 bases and J by 2 bases, with 15 bases between them. This CDR3 spans 15 amino acids. In nucleotides, the CDR3 is TGTGCCAGCAGCTGGCCGGGACGTAGACCCTACGAGCAGTACTTC. Its protein product is CASSWPGRRPYEQYF.

The chain has TRBV7-2 and TRBJ2-7; the D is unclear. CDR3 length: 15 amino acids. Germline-derived CDR1 and CDR2 are SGHTA and FQGNSA. V was cut by 2 bases and J by 1 base, with 12 bases left in between. The CDR3 DNA is TGTGCCAGCAGCTTAAAGGTCGGCGGTTCCTACGAGCAGTACTTC. Protein sequence: CASSLKVGGSYEQYF.